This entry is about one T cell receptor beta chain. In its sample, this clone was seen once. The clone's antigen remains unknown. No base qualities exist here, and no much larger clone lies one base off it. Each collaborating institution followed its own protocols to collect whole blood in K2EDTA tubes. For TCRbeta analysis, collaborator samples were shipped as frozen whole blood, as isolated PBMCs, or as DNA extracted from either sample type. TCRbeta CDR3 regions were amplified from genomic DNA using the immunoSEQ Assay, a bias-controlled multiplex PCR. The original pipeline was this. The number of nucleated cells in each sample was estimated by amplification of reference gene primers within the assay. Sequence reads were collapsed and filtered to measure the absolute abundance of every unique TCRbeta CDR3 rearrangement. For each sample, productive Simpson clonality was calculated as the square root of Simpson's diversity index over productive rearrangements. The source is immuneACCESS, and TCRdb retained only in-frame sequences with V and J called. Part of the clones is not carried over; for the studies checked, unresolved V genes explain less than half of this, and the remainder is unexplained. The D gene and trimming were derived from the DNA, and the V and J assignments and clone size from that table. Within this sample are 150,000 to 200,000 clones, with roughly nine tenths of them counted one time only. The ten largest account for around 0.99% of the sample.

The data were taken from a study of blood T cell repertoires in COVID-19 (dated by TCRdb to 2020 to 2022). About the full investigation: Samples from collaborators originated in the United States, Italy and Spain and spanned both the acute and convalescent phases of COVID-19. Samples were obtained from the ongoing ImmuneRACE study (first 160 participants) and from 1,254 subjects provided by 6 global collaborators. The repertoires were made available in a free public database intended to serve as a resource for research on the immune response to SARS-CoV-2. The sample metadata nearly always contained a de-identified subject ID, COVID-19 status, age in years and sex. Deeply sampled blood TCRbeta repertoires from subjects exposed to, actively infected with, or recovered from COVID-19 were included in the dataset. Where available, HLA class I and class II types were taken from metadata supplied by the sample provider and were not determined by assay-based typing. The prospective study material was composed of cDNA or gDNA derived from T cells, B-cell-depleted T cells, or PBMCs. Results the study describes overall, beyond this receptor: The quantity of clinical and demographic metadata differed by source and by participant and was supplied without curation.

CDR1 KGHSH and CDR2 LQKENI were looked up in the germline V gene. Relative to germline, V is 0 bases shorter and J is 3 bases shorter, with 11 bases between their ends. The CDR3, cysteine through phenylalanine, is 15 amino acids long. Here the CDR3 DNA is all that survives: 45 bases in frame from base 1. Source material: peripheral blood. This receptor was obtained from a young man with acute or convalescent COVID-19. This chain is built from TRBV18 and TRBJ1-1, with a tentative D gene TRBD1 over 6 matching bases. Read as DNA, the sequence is TGTGCCAGCTCACCACCGTGGACAGAGGACACTGAAGCTTTCTTT. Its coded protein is CASSPPWTEDTEAFF.